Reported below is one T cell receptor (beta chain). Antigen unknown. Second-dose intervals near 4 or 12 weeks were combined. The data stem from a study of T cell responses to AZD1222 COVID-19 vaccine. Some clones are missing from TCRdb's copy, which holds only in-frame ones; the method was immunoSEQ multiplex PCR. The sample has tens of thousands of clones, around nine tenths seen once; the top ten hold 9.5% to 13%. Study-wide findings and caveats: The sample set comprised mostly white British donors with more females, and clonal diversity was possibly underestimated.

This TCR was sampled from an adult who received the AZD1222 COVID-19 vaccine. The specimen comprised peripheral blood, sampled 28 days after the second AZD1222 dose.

CDR3 nucleotides: TGTGCCAGCAGCTTAGCGCTAGCCCCCTCCTACGAGCAGTACTTC. This encodes CASSLALAPSYEQYF. The V and J genes are TRBV7-2 and TRBJ2-7; D perhaps matches TRBD2 (5 bases). The CDR3 has 15 residues. Trimming pared 0 bases from V and 0 bases from J, leaving 9 bases between. Germline values: CDR1 SGHTA, CDR2 FQGNSA.